A selection of T cell receptor beta chains follows, all from one sample in a study of regulatory T cells in long-lasting Graves disease. TCRdb re-called the multiplex PCR reads through MiXCR, storing one row per CDR3 protein. The sample lists roughly 420,000 distinct CDR3 sequences, around 15% occurring once. These sequences were also reported in another study, on T cells in Graves' hyperthyroidism and ophthalmopathy.

The material sequenced was peripheral blood mononuclear cells (PBMCs), taken at new diagnosis, from a patient treated with antithyroid drugs. Every receptor here comes from a woman under 40 with Graves disease. Both conserved end residues are part of each CDR3. A D gene is named only where the DNA matches it firmly. A clone size is listed for some rows: how often the clone was seen (once, few, many), or a class if it is expanded.

d_gene,j_gene,abundance,v_gene,CDR3aa,CDR3nt
-,TRBJ2-5,many,TRBV20-1,CSARTPQITQYF,TGCAGTGCTAGGACCCCACAGATTACCCAGTACTTC
-,TRBJ2-7,many,TRBV2,CASSDYSHASYEQYF,TGTGCCAGCAGTGATTATTCCCACGCGTCCTACGAGCAGTACTTC
-,TRBJ2-7,few,TRBV6-6,CASSYSTRHSSYEQYF,TGTGCCAGCAGTTACTCGACAAGGCATTCCTCCTACGAGCAGTACTTC
-,TRBJ2-7,once,TRBV19,CASSIGGVYEQYF,TGTGCCAGTAGTATTGGCGGGGTCTACGAGCAGTACTTC
TRBD2,TRBJ2-1,few,TRBV25-1,CASSPNTAGGVGHEQFF,TGTGCCAGCAGCCCGAACACAGCGGGAGGTGTCGGGCATGAGCAGTTCTTC
TRBD2,TRBJ2-3,-,TRBV24-1,CATSDLSGRAGSTDTQYF,TGTGCCACCAGTGATTTGTCCGGGAGGGCCGGTAGCACAGATACGCAGTATTTT
-,TRBJ1-3,-,TRBV6-5,CASSSGFLTGNTIYF,TGTGCCAGCAGTTCCGGATTTCTTACTGGAAACACCATATATTTT
TRBD1,TRBJ1-2,-,TRBV5-4,CASSLDPQGHNYGYTF,TGTGCCAGCAGCTTGGACCCACAGGGGCATAACTATGGCTACACCTTC
TRBD2,TRBJ2-7,-,TRBV5-1,CASSWTPSGTLYEQYF,TGCGCCAGCAGCTGGACCCCTAGCGGGACCTTATACGAGCAGTACTTC
TRBD1,TRBJ1-5,many,TRBV7-2,CASSVYPGQFTDQPQHF,TGTGCCAGCAGCGTTTACCCGGGACAGTTTACCGATCAGCCCCAGCATTTT
TRBD1,TRBJ2-1,many,TRBV29-1,CSVPGQGYNEQFF,TGCAGCGTTCCGGGACAGGGCTACAATGAGCAGTTCTTC
-,TRBJ2-1,many,TRBV7-3,CASSLATGNEQFF,TGTGCCAGCAGCCTAGCGACGGGAAATGAGCAGTTCTTC
TRBD1,TRBJ2-1,-,TRBV15,CATSRDRGQGYNEQFF,TGTGCCACCAGCAGAGATCGAGGACAGGGATACAATGAGCAGTTCTTC
-,TRBJ1-2,few,TRBV6-5,CASSYSKYRNRGYGYTF,TGTGCCAGCAGTTACTCGAAGTATCGGAATAGGGGCTATGGCTACACCTTC
TRBD2,TRBJ2-1,few,TRBV9,CASSPGLAGHDEQFF,TGTGCCAGCAGCCCGGGACTAGCGGGACACGATGAGCAGTTCTTC
-,TRBJ2-7,-,TRBV15,CATSRVSVGTYEQYF,TGTGCCACCAGCAGAGTTTCCGTGGGGACCTACGAGCAGTACTTC
TRBD2,TRBJ2-5,few,TRBV9,CASSVGRTSLVEETQYF,TGTGCCAGCAGCGTAGGGAGGACTAGCTTGGTGGAAGAGACCCAGTACTTC
TRBD1,TRBJ1-2,few,TRBV6-1,CASRIGTVYGYTF,TGTGCCAGCAGGATCGGGACAGTCTATGGCTACACCTTC
-,TRBJ2-1,few,TRBV6-1,CASSELIGRKRNNEQFF,TGTGCCAGCAGTGAATTGATCGGGCGCAAGCGGAACAATGAGCAGTTCTTC
-,TRBJ1-5,-,TRBV19,CASKAGVRQPQHF,TGTGCCAGTAAGGCAGGGGTGAGACAGCCCCAGCATTTT